This T cell receptor (beta chain) was documented in a study of OX40 agonist ivuxolimab in advanced cancers. On the study more broadly: Partial responses were achieved by three patients, of whom one had hepatocellular carcinoma and two had cutaneous melanoma.

Only in-frame clones appear in the TCRdb table, and some are missing; sequencing was by immunoSEQ multiplex PCR. The sample has approximately 77,000 clones, 90% to 95% seen once; the top ten hold 4% to 5%. This clone was observed once. Antigen specificity is unknown. Sampling of blood occurred at baseline, cycle 4 day 1, and cycle 7 day 1. CDR1 is SGHNT, CDR2 YENEEA, per germline. This CDR3 comprises 13 residues. With V trimmed by 9 bases and J by 1 base, 3 bases remained unmatched. Notes on the study in general: Antigen specificity of clonally expanded peripheral T cells was not established.

The chain recombines TRBV11-3 with TRBJ2-4, with 7 bases fitting TRBD2. The sequenced sample was CD4+ or CD8+ T cells sorted from blood, obtained in a trial of the OX40 agonist ivuxolimab. This TCR came from an adult with an advanced solid tumor such as melanoma, head and neck, liver or kidney cancer. In DNA, the CDR3 is TGTGCCAGTACGGGAGGTGCCAAAAACATTCAGTACTTC. It specifies CASTGGAKNIQYF.